Listed here are 17 T cell receptor beta chains from one sample, sequenced in a study of shared clonotypes between healthy human individuals. The data were produced by immunoSEQ multiplex PCR, yet TCRdb's version contains in-frame clones alone and is incomplete. This table holds approximately 1,000,000 clones, 70% to 80% found once. Specimen: memory CD4+ T cells from PBMCs. Subset described: CD45RA-negative fraction. The receptors originated from a man between 18 and 35 years old in good health. Some clones in this sample may be carry-over from other donors' samples.

In this sample, this clone turned up once. V and J are TRBV27 and TRBJ2-1, with TRBD2 matching over 9 bases. From germline, CDR1 is MNHEY and CDR2 SMNVEV (reference sequence). This CDR3 is built from 14 residues. V shed 4 bases, J shed 15 bases, and the junction held 13 bases outside the gene matches. The CDR3 nucleotides read TGTGCCAGCAGTTCCCTGGGGGTAGCGGGAGTGGCGTTCTTC. Protein product: CASSSLGVAGVAFF.

This clone was found once. CDR3 sequence: CASSPDRGYQPQHF. The CDR3 region has the DNA TGTGCCAGCAGCCCCGACAGGGGGTATCAGCCCCAGCATTTT. The rearrangement joins TRBV7-9 to TRBJ1-5, with 9 nucleotides matching TRBD1. The CDR3 spans 14 residues. Germline V lookup: CDR1 SEHNR, CDR2 FQNEAQ (reference sequence). Unmatched junction bases numbered 4, after V lost 5 bases and J lost 5 bases.

The chain employs TRBV19 and TRBJ2-3; the match to TRBD2 covers 10 bases. Germline trimming cut 6 bases from V and 1 base from J; bases unmatched to any gene: 7. The CDR3 runs to 16 residues. Per germline, CDR1 LNHDA and CDR2 SQIVND (reference sequence). The CDR3 sequence is CASRRIAGGGTDTQYF. CDR3 coding DNA: TGTGCCAGTAGACGAATAGCGGGAGGCGGCACAGATACGCAGTATTTT.

This clone was picked up a small number of times. V and J are TRBV6-1 and TRBJ1-5; no clear D. The CDR3 runs 16 residues. Trimming left V 4 bases short and J 4 bases short, with 17 bases between. Germline V gene lookup returns CDR1 MNHNS and CDR2 SASEGT. CDR3 sequence: CASSARTGYLNQPQHF. The CDR3 DNA is TGTGCCAGCAGTGCCCGGACCGGGTACCTTAATCAGCCCCAGCATTTT.

V gene TRBV28 combines with J gene TRBJ2-7; either TRBD1 or TRBD2 may supply D (6 bases each). Germline V gene data show CDR1 as MDHEN and CDR2 as SYDVKM. V lost 7 bases, J lost 5 bases, and 18 bases lay in between. CDR3 length: 14 residues. The CDR3 coding sequence is TGTGCCAGCACCCGGGGGCTAGCCCGTAACGAGCAGTACTTC. It translates to CASTRGLARNEQYF. Using reference TRBV28 and TRBJ2-7 for the parts outside the CDR3, the full variable domain is DVKVTQSSRYLVKRTGEKVFLECVQDMDHENMFWYRQDPGLGLRLIYFSYDVKMKEKGDIPEGYSVSREKKERFSLILESASTNQTSMYLCASTRGLARNEQYFGPGTRLTVT.

The chain recombines TRBV28 with TRBJ1-2; no reliable D call. The CDR3 contains 12 residues. Germline lookup yields CDR1 MDHEN and CDR2 SYDVKM. The V end was cut by 7 bases, the J end by 4 bases, with 10 bases between. The CDR3 coding sequence is TGTGCCAGCAACCCGAACTCCTATGGCTACACCTTC. Translation: CASNPNSYGYTF.

The genes are TRBV5-4 and TRBJ2-2; D gene unclear. Trimming cost V 4 bases and J 6 bases, with 13 bases left between them. Germline loops: CDR1 SGHNT, CDR2 YYREEE (reference sequence). This CDR3 is built from 14 residues. CDR3 bases: TGTGCCAGCAGCCGGGCAGAAGGTTCCGGGGAGCTGTTTTTT. Its translation is CASSRAEGSGELFF. Complete variable domain (other parts from reference TRBV5-4 and TRBJ2-2): ETGVTQSPTHLIKTRGQQVTLRCSSQSGHNTVSWYQQALGQGPQFIFQYYREEENGRGNFPPRFSGLQFPNYSSELNVNALELDDSALYLCASSRAEGSGELFFGEGSRLTVL.

The chain carries TRBV4-1 and TRBJ1-5; 9 bases fit TRBD1. Germline V gene sequence: CDR1 MGHRA, CDR2 YSYEKL. The CDR3 covers 15 residues. J was trimmed by 5 bases and V by 3 bases; bases with no gene match: 5. CDR3 bases: TGCGCCAGCAGCCATACAGGGGGCGTGGATCAGCCCCAGCATTTT. This sequence encodes CASSHTGGVDQPQHF.

The chain couples TRBV18 to TRBJ2-1, with TRBD2 matching 7 bases. V shed 0 bases, J shed 6 bases, and the junction held 5 bases outside the gene matches. CDR1 is KGHSH, CDR2 LQKENI, per germline. CDR3 length: 15 residues. The CDR3 region has the DNA TGTGCCAGCTCACCACCCAGCGGGACGGGCAATGAGCAGTTCTTC. Its translation is CASSPPSGTGNEQFF.

This chain uses TRBV5-1 with TRBJ2-7; 9 bases agree with TRBD1. Per the germline V gene, CDR1 is SGHRS and CDR2 is YFSETQ. This CDR3 contains 14 residues. V trimming: 4 bases; J trimming: 4 bases; junction bases outside the gene matches: 6. The CDR3 region has the DNA TGCGCCAGCAGCACCGGGACAGGGAGATACGAGCAGTACTTC. Translated: CASSTGTGRYEQYF.

The chain uses TRBV11-3 and TRBJ2-7, with 12 bases matching TRBD2. The CDR3 totals 14 residues. Germline V CDR1 and CDR2: SGHNT, YENEEA. J lost 3 bases, V lost 5 bases, and 2 bases had no gene match. The CDR3 spells CASSKTSGSYEQYF. The CDR3 DNA reads as TGTGCCAGCAGCAAGACTAGCGGGAGCTACGAGCAGTACTTC.

This chain joins TRBV5-1 and TRBJ1-4, with D tentatively TRBD1 (6 bases). Deletions cut 1 base from V and 5 bases from J, with 12 bases between. Germline loops: CDR1 SGHRS, CDR2 YFSETQ. CDR3 size: 15 residues. CDR3 amino acids: CASSLPDSLNEKLFF. The CDR3 nucleotides read TGCGCCAGCAGCTTGCCGGACAGTTTAAATGAAAAACTGTTTTTT.

This rearrangement joins TRBV19 to TRBJ1-1; D is possibly TRBD1 (5 bases). With 10 bases removed from V and 4 bases from J, the gap between germline ends came to 19 bases. The CDR3 totals 14 residues. Germline CDR1 reads LNHDA; CDR2 reads SQIVND (reference sequence). The CDR3 DNA sequence: TGTGCCACCAGGGCCACCCGTTCATCCACTGAAGCTTTCTTT. Translated, it gives CATRATRSSTEAFF.

The chain carries TRBV6-1 and TRBJ2-5; TRBD2 is a possible D gene (6 bases). V gave up 4 bases and J gave up 5 bases, with 11 bases separating them. The CDR3 runs 13 residues. Germline CDR1 reads MNHNS; CDR2 reads SASEGT. This CDR3 reads CASSVSAGETQYF. CDR3 coding DNA: TGTGCCAGCAGTGTGTCGGCGGGGGAGACCCAGTACTTC.

Only one count was recorded for this clone. Other DNA sequences from this sample encode an identical CDR3 as well. The chain joins TRBV9 to TRBJ1-3; no definite D call. Germline CDR1 SGDLS, CDR2 YYNGEE. The CDR3 has 14 residues. Deletions cut 2 bases from V and 0 bases from J, with 6 bases between. The chain's CDR3 is CASSVYPSGNTIYF. The CDR3 nucleotides read TGTGCCAGCAGCGTGTACCCCTCTGGAAACACCATATATTTT.

The chain employs TRBV11-1 and TRBJ2-1; D remains ambiguous. The CDR3 length is 13 residues. V was trimmed by 5 bases and J by 4 bases, leaving 9 bases between them. Germline V gene lookup returns CDR1 SGHAT and CDR2 FQDESV (reference sequence). The CDR3 region has the DNA TGTGCCAGCAGCCGACGGGTATACAATGAGCAGTTCTTC. Translated, it gives CASSRRVYNEQFF.

The chain uses TRBV19 and TRBJ1-1; no clear D gene. Trimming removed 4 bases from V and 3 bases from J, with 9 bases in between. The CDR3 runs to 13 residues. In germline, CDR1 is LNHDA, CDR2 SQIVND (reference sequence). CDR3: CASSKVEDTEAFF. For the CDR3, the DNA is TGTGCCAGTAGTAAAGTGGAGGACACTGAAGCTTTCTTT.